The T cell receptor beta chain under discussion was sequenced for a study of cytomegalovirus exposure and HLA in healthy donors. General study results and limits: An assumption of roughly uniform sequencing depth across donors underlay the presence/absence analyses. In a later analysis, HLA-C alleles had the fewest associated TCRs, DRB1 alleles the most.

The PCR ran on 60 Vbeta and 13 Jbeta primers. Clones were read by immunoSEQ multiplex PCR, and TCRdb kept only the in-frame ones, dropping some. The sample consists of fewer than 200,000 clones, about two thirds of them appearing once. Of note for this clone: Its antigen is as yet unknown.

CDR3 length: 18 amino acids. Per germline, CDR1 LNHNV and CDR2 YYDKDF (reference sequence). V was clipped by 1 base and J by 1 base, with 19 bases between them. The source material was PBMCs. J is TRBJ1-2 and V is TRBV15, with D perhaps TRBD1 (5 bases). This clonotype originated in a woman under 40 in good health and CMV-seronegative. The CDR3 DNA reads TGTGCCACCAGCAGAGTTCAGGGACTCCCGTTAAGTAACTATGGCTACACCTTC. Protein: CATSRVQGLPLSNYGYTF.